The present entry profiles one T cell receptor (beta chain) with its context. The antigen it binds to is not known. Base qualities were left out, and no much larger clone turns up one base away. The CDR3 regions of human TCRbeta chains were analyzed by immunosequencing. Under the source paper's analysis protocol: TCRs in the repertoires were compared against a reference library of SARS-CoV-2-specific TCRs that had been generated with the MIRA antigen-specificity platform. Breadth meant the fraction of unique TCRs that were SARS-CoV-2-associated, whereas depth meant the fraction of total T cells that were SARS-CoV-2-associated. Using the MIRA data, every spike-specific TCR was mapped to the spike region that the TCR reacted to and assigned to either a CD4 or a CD8 class. Log10-transformed breadth and depth values were compared by one-way ANOVA with Sidak's multiple comparisons tests. Entries here come from immuneACCESS through TCRdb and include only in-frame sequences with V and J called. Some clones fail to appear in such tables; in the studies checked, an unresolved V gene covers under half of the shortfall, and the cause of the remainder is unknown. D and trimming were read from the DNA, whereas the V and J calls and clone size are those reported in that table. This sample lists approximately 160,000 clones; 90% were detected once. Around 3% of the sample is in the top ten clones.

Interpreted using the paper, the time point label stands for: baseline before first vaccination. The vaccinee samples were drawn from two UK trials, COV001 and COV002, one of which was a single-blind randomized controlled phase 2/3 trial testing AZD1222 (ChAdOx1 nCoV-19) in healthy adults. For TCRbeta chain sequencing, PBMC samples from trial participants were taken at day 0 and at day 28 after the second dose. The data stem from a study of T cell responses to AZD1222 COVID-19 vaccine (TCRdb year 2021). Broadly, across the study: AZD1222 recipients whose second dose came at about 4 weeks and those whose second dose came at about 12 weeks were combined into one group, since spike-specific TCR depth and breadth did not differ between the two schedules. Trial participants were enrolled into age subgroups of 18-55, 56-69 and 70-plus years, which contained about 150, 27 and 61 TCR-sequenced participants, respectively. TCR sequencing was performed for about 250 trial participants, of whom 200 to 210 were given two doses of AZD1222 and about 25 were given two doses of MenACWY control vaccine. Overall study outcomes, separate from this receptor: The 56-69-year group was small, and its depth increase did not reach significance, likely because of low power. Reportedly, almost half of the unique spike-specific TCRs recognized epitopes lying outside the regions that are mutated in the B.1.351 and B.1.1.7 variants. Because no samples from the day 14 peak response were available, repertoires could be characterized only after the peak T cell response. Conclusions about previously exposed vaccinees are limited, since just five to seven AZD1222 recipients were seropositive for SARS-CoV-2 at baseline. Spike-specific TCR breadth and depth rose significantly after two AZD1222 doses compared with day 0 and with MenACWY recipients. The whole spike protein was spanned by vaccine-associated CD4 TCRs, and dominant responses were seen in regions 160-218 and 743-854. Participants were mostly white British and included more females than males, and it was suggested by the authors that clonal diversity may have been underestimated.

In the germline V gene, CDR1 corresponds to MNHEY and CDR2 to SVGAGI. Ends trimmed: V by 5 bases, J by 0 bases; bases unmatched to a gene: 3. The CDR3 contains 15 residues, cysteine and phenylalanine counted. The read is trimmed to its CDR3 DNA, 45 bases read in frame from base 1. Sequenced material: peripheral blood, taken on day 0 of AZD1222 vaccination. Recombination linked TRBV6-5 to TRBJ2-3; TRBD1 fits 9 bases in the junction. The clonotype was recovered from an adult in good health. The bases are TGTGCCAGCAGTACGGGACAGGGAAGCACAGATACGCAGTATTTT. This gives the protein CASSTGQGSTDTQYF.